Each of the 30 T cell receptor beta chains below was sequenced from the same sample in a study of shared clonotypes between healthy human individuals. Clones were sequenced by immunoSEQ multiplex PCR, and TCRdb holds only the in-frame ones, with some missing. The sample shows about 680,000 clones, around three quarters of them seen only once. The sequenced material came from memory CD4+ T cells sorted from blood. Subset indicated: CD45RA-negative fraction. Receptors originate from a woman aged 25 to 39 in good health.

The gene calls are TRBV27 and TRBJ2-7, with 7 bases fitting TRBD1. CDR3 size: 15 residues. In germline, CDR1 is MNHEY, CDR2 SMNVEV (reference sequence). J was trimmed by 0 bases and V by 1 base; bases with no gene match: 3. The CDR3 region has the DNA TGTGCCAGCAGTTTATTGGCAGGGGGCTCCTACGAGCAGTACTTC. Translation: CASSLLAGGSYEQYF.

The rearrangement uses TRBV18 and TRBJ2-3; tentatively, D is TRBD2 (5 bases). Trimming removed 7 bases at V and 6 bases at J, with 17 bases between. The CDR3 sequence is 14 residues long. The germline CDR1 and CDR2 sequences are KGHSH and LQKENI. The CDR3 loop is CASFPPGVPDTQYF. The CDR3 DNA reads as TGTGCCAGCTTCCCCCCCGGGGTGCCTGATACGCAGTATTTT.

The CDR3 here is CASSVFGGTEAFF. The CDR3 DNA reads as TGTGCCAGCAGTGTCTTTGGGGGGACTGAAGCTTTCTTT. The chain has TRBV6-4 and TRBJ1-1; tentatively, D is TRBD1 (5 bases). Germline lookup yields CDR1 MRHNA and CDR2 SNTAGT. The CDR3 spans 13 residues. The V and J ends lost 4 bases and 5 bases respectively, with 11 bases between them.

V and J are TRBV11-2 and TRBJ1-5; D ambiguous. This CDR3 region has 15 residues. Germline values: CDR1 SGHAT, CDR2 FQNNGV. Trimming took off 1 base at V and 4 bases at J, with 11 bases between the two ends. The CDR3 coding sequence is TGTGCCAGCAGCTTAGCTGCCAGTGGAAATCAGCCCCAGCATTTT. This translates into CASSLAASGNQPQHF.

V usage is TRBV27 and J usage is TRBJ2-1, with D possibly TRBD1 on 5 matching bases. This CDR3 is built from 16 residues. The V gene's germline CDR1 is MNHEY and CDR2 SMNVEV (reference sequence). V lost 1 base, J lost 3 bases, and 13 bases lay in between. In DNA form, the CDR3 reads TGTGCCAGCAGTTTATTGGTGGCCAGGGACTACAATGAGCAGTTCTTC. Residues: CASSLLVARDYNEQFF.

The chain joins TRBV12-2 to TRBJ2-5. TRBV12-2 is recorded as a pseudogene. The CDR3 length is 20 residues. The CDR3 nucleotides read TGTGCAAGTCGCTTAGGAATTAATAAAAGTCATCGAGGGGTGGGAGAGACCCAGTACTTC. Translated, it gives CASRLGINKSHRGVGETQYF.

V gene TRBV2 combines with J gene TRBJ2-3; TRBD2 agrees at 12 bases. Germline loops: CDR1 SNHLY, CDR2 FYNNEI. This CDR3 comprises 14 residues. With V trimmed by 10 bases and J by 3 bases, 5 bases remained unmatched. CDR3 residues: CATMTSGSTDTQYF. In DNA form, the CDR3 reads TGTGCCACAATGACTAGCGGGAGTACAGATACGCAGTATTTT.

This clone was recorded only once. This chain uses TRBV28 with TRBJ2-3, with a tentative D call TRBD1 (6 bases). V was pared by 6 bases and J by 0 bases, with 10 bases between. Germline assignment: CDR1 MDHEN and CDR2 SYDVKM. The CDR3 extends over 14 amino acids. The CDR3 nucleotides are TGTGCCAGCAGCATTGGACAGAGCACAGATACGCAGTATTTT. This encodes CASSIGQSTDTQYF.

The chain couples TRBV19 to TRBJ2-2, with D uncertain. V was cut by 7 bases and J by 0 bases, with 9 bases left in between. Germline V CDR1 and CDR2: LNHDA, SQIVND (reference sequence). This CDR3 has 14 residues. In DNA, the CDR3 is TGTGCCAGTACGTACAGAGCGAACACCGGGGAGCTGTTTTTT. Its translation: CASTYRANTGELFF.

J is TRBJ2-7 and V is TRBV15; TRBD2 aligns across 8 bases. The trim removed 5 bases at V and 4 bases at J, leaving 7 bases unmatched. Germline-derived CDR1 and CDR2 are LNHNV and YYDKDF (reference sequence). The CDR3 has 14 amino acids. CDR3 DNA sequence: TGTGCCACCAGCTACAGCGGGAGCAGATACGAGCAGTACTTC. Protein sequence: CATSYSGSRYEQYF.

V gene TRBV7-8 combines with J gene TRBJ2-5; maybe TRBD2 (6 bases). Germline V gene sequence: CDR1 SGHVS, CDR2 FQNEAQ. The CDR3 has 16 residues. V lost 1 base and J 4 bases, leaving 16 bases between the germline ends. The CDR3 bases are TGTGCCAGCAGCTTAGTGGGTCGGGAGTACGGAGAGACCCAGTACTTC. This codes for CASSLVGREYGETQYF. Drawing the rest from reference TRBV7-8 and TRBJ2-5, the complete variable domain is GAGVSQSPRYKVAKRGQDVALRCDPISGHVSLFWYQQALGQGPEFLTYFQNEAQLDKSGLPSDRFFAERPEGSVSTLKIQRTQQEDSAVYLCASSLVGREYGETQYFGPGTRLLVL.

The V and J genes are TRBV27 and TRBJ2-7; perhaps TRBD2 as D (6 bases). Trimming left V 4 bases short and J 3 bases short, with 19 bases between. From germline, CDR1 is MNHEY and CDR2 SMNVEV (reference sequence). This CDR3 comprises 16 residues. CDR3 region: CASSSAPGVDGYEQYF. The DNA of the CDR3 is TGTGCCAGCAGTTCCGCGCCGGGGGTTGACGGCTACGAGCAGTACTTC.

The chain is built from TRBV4-1 and TRBJ1-4; D gene uncertain. The CDR3 sequence is 16 residues long. The V gene's germline CDR1 is MGHRA and CDR2 YSYEKL. V was cut by 0 bases and J by 2 bases, with 10 bases left in between. DNA of the CDR3: TGCGCCAGCAGCCAAGATCCGCTGGGTACTAATGAAAAACTGTTTTTT. Residues: CASSQDPLGTNEKLFF.

V usage is TRBV6-4 and J usage is TRBJ2-3; D possibly matches TRBD1 or TRBD2 (5 bases each). With 0 bases removed from V and 2 bases from J, the gap between germline ends came to 21 bases. Per the germline V gene, CDR1 is MRHNA and CDR2 is SNTAGT. The CDR3 covers 19 residues. CDR3 amino acids: CASSDSRRDGHPVTDTQYF. For the CDR3, the DNA is TGTGCCAGCAGTGACTCGCGCAGGGACGGCCACCCAGTCACAGATACGCAGTATTTT.

The V call is TRBV11-3, the J call TRBJ2-3; 13 bases are a match to TRBD2. Germline trimming cut 4 bases from V and 4 bases from J; bases unmatched to any gene: 5. CDR3 size: 16 residues. Germline V CDR1 and CDR2: SGHNT, YENEEA. The CDR3 loop reads CASSSGTSGTSDTQYF. DNA for the CDR3: TGTGCCAGCAGCTCAGGGACTAGCGGGACATCAGATACGCAGTATTTT.

DNA of the CDR3: TGTGCCAGCAGTAGAGATGGCGGGGAGCAGTACTTC. The encoded protein is CASSRDGGEQYF. The V call is TRBV6-5, the J call TRBJ2-7; D is perhaps TRBD2 (5 bases). The CDR3 has 12 amino acids. Germline lookup yields CDR1 MNHEY and CDR2 SVGAGI. The ends were cut back, 5 bases at V and 7 bases at J, with 12 bases in the middle.

This chain uses TRBV28 with TRBJ1-3; TRBD1 matches 10 bases. Germline CDR1 is MDHEN and CDR2 is SYDVKM. The CDR3 is 15 residues long. J lost 4 bases, V lost 7 bases, and 7 bases had no gene match. The CDR3 spells CASNRQGADGNTIYF. Written as DNA, the CDR3 is TGTGCCAGCAACCGACAGGGGGCGGACGGAAACACCATATATTTT.

Concerning this clone: At the DNA level, this CDR3 is encoded by other sequences in the same sample as well. The CDR3 region is CASSELRGLETQYF. The CDR3 coding sequence is TGTGCCAGCAGTGAGCTCAGGGGGCTTGAGACCCAGTACTTC. V is TRBV25-1 and J is TRBJ2-5; 8 bases are shared with TRBD1. The CDR3 contains 14 residues. Looked up from germline, CDR1 is MGHDK and CDR2 is SYGVNS. With V trimmed by 3 bases and J by 5 bases, 5 bases remained unmatched.

The V gene is TRBV27, the J gene TRBJ1-2; TRBD1 is a possible D gene (5 bases). Between the trimmed V and J ends, which lost 5 bases and 4 bases, there was a span of 14 bases. The CDR3 spans 14 residues. CDR1 and CDR2 from the germline V gene are MNHEY and SMNVEV (reference sequence). The CDR3 is CASSVPDSSYGYTF. As DNA, the CDR3 is TGTGCCAGCAGTGTCCCCGACAGCTCCTATGGCTACACCTTC.

V usage is TRBV5-4 and J usage is TRBJ1-4, with a weak D call TRBD1 (6 bases). The CDR3 is 17 residues long. CDR1 and CDR2 from the germline V gene are SGHNT and YYREEE (reference sequence). With 4 bases removed from V and 0 bases from J, the gap between germline ends came to 16 bases. The CDR3, as DNA: TGTGCCAGCAGCCCGGCCGGACAGACTGCAACTAATGAAAAACTGTTTTTT. Translation gives CASSPAGQTATNEKLFF.

This clone was detected only a few times. The chain combines TRBV30 with TRBJ1-1; D unclear. The germline V and J ends were trimmed by 2 bases and 4 bases, with 20 bases remaining between them. The germline V gene encodes CDR1 GTSNPN and CDR2 SVGIG (reference sequence). This CDR3 spans 16 amino acids. Here the CDR3 reads CAWSSRTVPGGTEAFF. The CDR3 nucleotides are TGTGCCTGGAGTTCAAGGACGGTTCCGGGCGGCACTGAAGCTTTCTTT.

V usage is TRBV15 and J usage is TRBJ2-3; no firm D call. The germline V gene has CDR1 LNHNV and CDR2 YYDKDF (reference sequence). The CDR3 spans 14 residues. V lost 0 bases and J 4 bases, leaving 8 bases between the germline ends. In DNA form, the CDR3 reads TGTGCCACCAGCAGAGATTCCGGGTCAGATACGCAGTATTTT. Protein product: CATSRDSGSDTQYF.

On this clone itself: Within the sample, other DNA sequences also encode this same CDR3. In DNA, the CDR3 is TGTGCCAGCGGGCGGACCGCTACTAACTATGGCTACACCTTC. This codes for CASGRTATNYGYTF. The J gene is TRBJ1-2, the V gene TRBV27, with D unclear. CDR3 length: 14 residues. V lost 8 bases, J lost 0 bases, and 13 bases lay in between. Looked up from germline, CDR1 is MNHEY and CDR2 is SMNVEV (reference sequence).

This clone was seen only a few times. The gene calls are TRBV7-2 and TRBJ2-5; TRBD2 aligns across 12 bases. Unmatched junction bases numbered 11, after V lost 4 bases and J lost 2 bases. This CDR3 is built from 18 residues. CDR1 is SGHTA and CDR2 is FQGNSA in the germline V gene. CDR3 DNA sequence: TGTGCCAGCAGCTGGCCTAGTACTAGCGGGAGGCTGCAAGAGACCCAGTACTTC. It specifies CASSWPSTSGRLQETQYF.

The V and J genes are TRBV23-1 and TRBJ2-1; D tentatively fits TRBD1 or TRBD2 (5 bases each). TRBV23-1 is marked as an open reading frame, function uncertain. This CDR3 is built from 16 residues. Trimming pared 2 bases from V and 2 bases from J, leaving 13 bases between. In DNA form, the CDR3 reads TGCGCCAGCAGTCAACCCCCGGGACGGACCTACAATGAGCAGTTCTTC. Its protein product is CASSQPPGRTYNEQFF.

This chain uses TRBV7-6 with TRBJ2-7, with D perhaps TRBD1 (5 bases). Trimming shortened V by 2 bases and J by 1 base, and 9 bases separated the two germline ends. CDR1 SGHVS and CDR2 FNYEAQ come from the germline V gene. The CDR3 totals 14 residues. As DNA, the CDR3 is TGTGCCAGCAGCTTACAGGGTCCGTCCTACGAGCAGTACTTC. Its translation: CASSLQGPSYEQYF. The full variable domain, completed using reference TRBV7-6 and TRBJ2-7, is GAGVSQSPRYKVTKRGQDVALRCDPISGHVSLYWYRQALGQGPEFLTYFNYEAQQDKSGLPNDRFSAERPEGSISTLTIQRTEQRDSAMYRCASSLQGPSYEQYFGPGTRLTVT.

This clone has more than one count but fewer than ten. V gene TRBV7-3 combines with J gene TRBJ1-2; 10 bases are a match to TRBD1. V shed 5 bases, J shed 2 bases, and the junction held 5 bases outside the gene matches. This CDR3 region has 15 residues. Germline V CDR1 and CDR2: SGHTA, FQGTGA. The DNA of the CDR3 is TGTGCCAGCAGCGATCCGGGACAGGGGAACTATGGCTACACCTTC. Encoded protein: CASSDPGQGNYGYTF.

The J gene is TRBJ2-3, the V gene TRBV28, with D perhaps TRBD2 (5 bases). CDR3 size: 14 residues. V dropped 5 bases and J dropped 0 bases, with 9 bases sitting between them. Germline V gene data show CDR1 as MDHEN and CDR2 as SYDVKM. CDR3 bases: TGTGCCAGCAGTCGACTACCGAGCACAGATACGCAGTATTTT. Protein: CASSRLPSTDTQYF.

This clone was detected only a few times. This chain links TRBV18 with TRBJ1-5, with 7 bases matching TRBD1. Losses at the gene ends were 4 bases for V and 3 bases for J; bases not matched to a gene: 3. The CDR3 has 14 residues. From germline, CDR1 is KGHSH and CDR2 LQKENI. CDR3 in amino acids: CASSLGQINQPQHF. The DNA for the CDR3 is TGTGCCAGCTCACTGGGACAGATCAATCAGCCCCAGCATTTT. The variable domain in full, completed from reference TRBV18 and TRBJ1-5, reads NAGVMQNPRHLVRRRGQEARLRCSPMKGHSHVYWYRQLPEEGLKFMVYLQKENIIDESGMPKERFSAEFPKEGPSILRIQQVVRGDSAAYFCASSLGQINQPQHFGDGTRLSIL.

The CDR3 DNA sequence: TGTGCCAGCAGCGCAGACCTGGAGGCTCCCCAGCATTTT. Amino acid sequence: CASSADLEAPQHF. The chain recombines TRBV11-2 with TRBJ1-5; D uncertain. CDR1 is SGHAT, CDR2 FQNNGV, per germline. V dropped 5 bases and J dropped 10 bases, with 15 bases sitting between them. The CDR3 runs 13 residues.